A selection of T cell receptor beta chains follows, all from one sample in a study of shared clonotypes between healthy human individuals. Assay used: immunoSEQ multiplex PCR; TCRdb lists only in-frame clones, some missing. The sample records 2,100,000 or so clones, under 97% being singletons. The material sequenced was naive CD4+ T cells sorted from blood. The receptors come from a man between 18 and 29 years old in good health. CDR3s include the opening cysteine and the closing phenylalanine or tryptophan. The D gene is left open where the match is weak. Size is omitted from some rows. Given values are once, few, many or a class for expanded clones.

j_call | cdr3_length | clone_size | d_call | v_call | cdr3_nt | cdr3_aa
TRBJ1-4 | 15 | - | - | TRBV19 | TGTGCCAGTAGTATGCAGGGTGCAACTAATGAAAAACTGTTTTTT | CASSMQGATNEKLFF
TRBJ2-2 | 14 | - | - | TRBV30 | TGTGCCTGGAGTGTAGAAAGGGGAACCGGGGAGCTGTTTTTT | CAWSVERGTGELFF
TRBJ1-1 | 12 | - | TRBD1 | TRBV29-1 | TGCAGCGACGGGACAGGATCGGGTGAAGCTTTCTTT | CSDGTGSGEAFF
TRBJ2-3 | 13 | - | TRBD2 | TRBV6-1 | TGTGCCAGCAGACCACTAGAGCGGGGGACCGAATATTTT | CASRPLERGTEYF
TRBJ2-7 | 15 | - | - | TRBV4-3 | TGCGCCAGCAGCTTTCAAACAGGGACCTCCTACGAGCAGTACTTC | CASSFQTGTSYEQYF
TRBJ2-7 | 15 | - | - | TRBV27 | TGTGCCAGCAGTACCACCCGGGACAACTCCTACGAGCAGTACTTC | CASSTTRDNSYEQYF
TRBJ2-1 | 13 | - | - | TRBV30 | TGTGCCTGGAGGAAGGGCCTGTCGAGTGAGCAGTTCTTC | CAWRKGLSSEQFF
TRBJ2-4 | 17 | - | TRBD2 | TRBV11-2 | TGTGCCAGCAGAGGGCTAGCGGGACCGCTAGCCAAAAACATTCAGTACTTC | CASRGLAGPLAKNIQYF
TRBJ1-4 | 15 | - | TRBD1 | TRBV2 | TGTGCCAGCATTCTTTACAGGGGAACTAATGAAAAACTGTTTTTT | CASILYRGTNEKLFF
TRBJ2-6 | 17 | - | - | TRBV7-2 | TGTGCCAGCAGCTTAGCGGTCGTCAGGGCTGGGGCCAACGTCCTGACTTTC | CASSLAVVRAGANVLTF
TRBJ1-1 | 15 | once | - | TRBV18 | TGTGCCAGCTCACCACTGGCAGGACAGAACACTGAAGCTTTCTTT | CASSPLAGQNTEAFF
TRBJ2-7 | 14 | - | - | TRBV18 | TGTGCCAGCTCCCCCACCGGGGTATCCTACGAGCAGTACTTC | CASSPTGVSYEQYF
TRBJ2-3 | 11 | - | - | TRBV6-1 | TGTGCCAGCAGTGACTACAATACGCAGTATTTT | CASSDYNTQYF
TRBJ2-7 | 13 | few | TRBD1 | TRBV18 | TGTGCCAGCTCACCACAGGGGGCTAACGAGCAGTACTTC | CASSPQGANEQYF
TRBJ2-1 | 13 | - | - | TRBV6-4 | TGTGCCAGCAGTGACTCGGGCGTCAATGAGCAGTTCTTC | CASSDSGVNEQFF
TRBJ2-1 | 11 | - | - | TRBV28 | TGTGCCAGCACGTCCTTCAATGAGCAGTTCTTC | CASTSFNEQFF
TRBJ2-4 | 13 | - | - | TRBV10-1 | TGCGCCAGCAGTCAAACCCTCAAAAACATTCAGTACTTC | CASSQTLKNIQYF
TRBJ1-1 | 12 | - | - | TRBV5-1 | TGCGCCAGCATCCTACAGAGCACTGAAGCTTTCTTT | CASILQSTEAFF
TRBJ2-5 | 13 | - | TRBD2 | TRBV10-3 | TGTGCCATCAGTGAAATCGGGGGGGAGACCCAGTACTTC | CAISEIGGETQYF
TRBJ1-5 | 14 | - | - | TRBV7-9 | TGTGCCAGCAGCTTAGGAGCGGGGGATCAGCCCCAGCATTTT | CASSLGAGDQPQHF
TRBJ1-3 | 14 | - | - | TRBV6-5 | TGTGCCAGCAGTTACTCTCAGGGGCGAAACACCATATATTTT | CASSYSQGRNTIYF
TRBJ1-2 | 14 | once | TRBD1 | TRBV6-6 | TGTGCCAGCAGAGAACGCCAGACAGGGCAGCTAAACACCTTC | CASRERQTGQLNTF
TRBJ2-7 | 17 | - | - | TRBV2 | TGTGCCAGCACCGAGCCAGGGCCCCCTGGTTCGCCTTACGAGCAGTACTTC | CASTEPGPPGSPYEQYF
TRBJ2-1 | 15 | - | TRBD2 | TRBV7-9 | TGTGCCAGCAGCCTACTGGGACTAGCGGGAGGGGAGCAGTTCTTC | CASSLLGLAGGEQFF
TRBJ2-5 | 15 | - | TRBD1 | TRBV5-4 | TGTGCCAGCAGCTTCCAACGGGACAGTCAAGAGACCCAGTACTTC | CASSFQRDSQETQYF
TRBJ2-5 | 16 | - | TRBD2 | TRBV4-1 | TGCGCCAGCAGCCCTACGATCGGGGGGGGCGCGGAGACCCAGTACTTC | CASSPTIGGGAETQYF
TRBJ1-2 | 12 | - | - | TRBV30 | TGTGCCTGGACATCGGGGAGCGGTGGCTACACCTTC | CAWTSGSGGYTF
TRBJ1-3 | 15 | - | - | TRBV6-5 | TGTGCCAGCAGCAGGGCCCCTCTCTCTGGAAACACCATATATTTT | CASSRAPLSGNTIYF
TRBJ1-5 | 15 | - | - | TRBV28 | TGTGCCAGCAGCTCAGGGGTTCTGAGCAATCAGCCCCAGCATTTT | CASSSGVLSNQPQHF
TRBJ2-5 | 14 | - | - | TRBV30 | TGTGCCTGGAGTGAGAGGGCCGGGGGAGAGACCCAGTACTTC | CAWSERAGGETQYF
TRBJ2-1 | 17 | - | TRBD2 | TRBV9 | TGTGCCAGCAGCGTAGACCCAGCGGGGAGCTGGGACAATGAGCAGTTCTTC | CASSVDPAGSWDNEQFF
TRBJ2-3 | 16 | - | - | TRBV4-1 | TGCGCCAGCAGCCAAGCGCGGGGCCCCAGCACAGATACGCAGTATTTT | CASSQARGPSTDTQYF
TRBJ2-1 | 15 | - | - | TRBV25-1 | TGTGCCAGCAGGGGCCGAAAGAGCTCCTACAATGAGCAGTTCTTC | CASRGRKSSYNEQFF
TRBJ1-2 | 13 | - | - | TRBV7-3 | TGTGCCAGCGCCGCAATCCCCCGGGGGGGCTACACCTTC | CASAAIPRGGYTF
TRBJ2-7 | 15 | - | - | TRBV5-3 | TGTGCCAGATTAACATTTCCACCGGGGGCCAACGAGCAGTACTTC | CARLTFPPGANEQYF
TRBJ2-7 | 18 | - | TRBD1 | TRBV28 | TGTGCCAGCAGTTCGTACATTCTGGAGACAGGGGGCCCCTACGAGCAGTACTTC | CASSSYILETGGPYEQYF
TRBJ2-5 | 14 | - | TRBD2 | TRBV18 | TGTGCCAGCTCAAGAGTGGGAGGGGAAGAGACCCAGTACTTC | CASSRVGGEETQYF
TRBJ2-1 | 13 | - | - | TRBV5-1 | TGCGCCAGCGCGGAGAGCTCCTACAATGAGCAGTTCTTC | CASAESSYNEQFF
TRBJ2-1 | 13 | - | - | TRBV25-1 | TGTGCCAGCAGTGAATTTCCGGCGCGTGAGCAGTTCTTC | CASSEFPAREQFF
TRBJ1-2 | 16 | - | TRBD1 | TRBV10-3 | TGTGCCATCAGTCTTGACCGGACAGGGGCTAACTATGGCTACACCTTC | CAISLDRTGANYGYTF
TRBJ2-1 | 15 | - | - | TRBV9 | TGTGCCAGCAGCGTAGACGGGCCCTCCATCTATGAGCAGTTCTTC | CASSVDGPSIYEQFF
TRBJ1-1 | 14 | - | TRBD1 | TRBV2 | TGTGCCAGCAAGGGACAGGGGTCGTCCACTGAAGCTTTCTTT | CASKGQGSSTEAFF
TRBJ2-7 | 15 | - | - | TRBV27 | TGTGCCAGCAGTTATGCCGGGGGGCCATCTCGCGAGCAGTACTTC | CASSYAGGPSREQYF
TRBJ1-6 | 16 | - | - | TRBV6-1 | TGTGCCAGCAGTGAGGGGGCTTGGTCCTATAATTCACCCCTCCACTTT | CASSEGAWSYNSPLHF
TRBJ1-1 | 13 | - | - | TRBV2 | TGTGCCACCTCAGGGGCTGAGGGCACTGAAGCTTTCTTT | CATSGAEGTEAFF
TRBJ2-7 | 13 | - | - | TRBV18 | TGTGCCAGCTCCCAAACCGACACCTACGAGCAGTACTTC | CASSQTDTYEQYF
TRBJ1-2 | 14 | - | - | TRBV5-1 | TGCGCCAGCACCCCGAGGGATCCGGGCTATGGCTACACCTTC | CASTPRDPGYGYTF
TRBJ2-7 | 13 | - | - | TRBV6-1 | TGTGCCAGCAAAGGGGTTTTATCCTACGAGCAGTACTTC | CASKGVLSYEQYF
TRBJ2-5 | 15 | once | - | TRBV10-2 | TGCGCCAGCAGTGAGGGGCGGTGGGGCCGGGAGACCCAGTACTTC | CASSEGRWGRETQYF
TRBJ2-7 | 17 | - | - | TRBV18 | TGTGCCAGCTCACCTTACTTCACCGTGGGGGGACCCTACGAGCAGTACTTC | CASSPYFTVGGPYEQYF
TRBJ1-3 | 14 | - | - | TRBV13 | TGTGCCAGCAGCTTATCGGTTTCTGGAAACACCATATATTTT | CASSLSVSGNTIYF
TRBJ1-6 | 13 | - | - | TRBV5-1 | TGCGCCAGCAGCTTGGTGGGGGGTTCACCCCTCCACTTT | CASSLVGGSPLHF
TRBJ1-1 | 15 | - | TRBD1 | TRBV27 | TGTGCCAGCAGCCTGGGGACAGGGCGAAGCACTGAAGCTTTCTTT | CASSLGTGRSTEAFF
TRBJ2-7 | 13 | - | - | TRBV28 | TGTGCCAGCAGGGCACAGGGTTCGTACGAGCAGTACTTC | CASRAQGSYEQYF
TRBJ2-7 | 18 | - | TRBD2 | TRBV10-1 | TGCGCCAGCAGTCCGGGCGGACTAGCGGGAACAAACTCCTACGAGCAGTACTTC | CASSPGGLAGTNSYEQYF
TRBJ1-6 | 13 | - | - | TRBV10-1 | TGCGCCAGCAGTGCCCCGCACAATTCACCCCTCCACTTT | CASSAPHNSPLHF